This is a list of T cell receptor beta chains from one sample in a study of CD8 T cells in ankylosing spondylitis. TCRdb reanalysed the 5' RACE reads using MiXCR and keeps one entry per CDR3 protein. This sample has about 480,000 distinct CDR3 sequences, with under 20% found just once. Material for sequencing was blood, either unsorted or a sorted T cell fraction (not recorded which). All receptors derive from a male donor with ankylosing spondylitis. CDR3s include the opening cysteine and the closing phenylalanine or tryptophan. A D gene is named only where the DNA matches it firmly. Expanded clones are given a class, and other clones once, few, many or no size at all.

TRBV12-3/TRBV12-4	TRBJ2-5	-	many	TGTGCCAGCAGTCCGCGGACTAAGCCACAAGAGACCCAGTACTTC	CASSPRTKPQETQYF
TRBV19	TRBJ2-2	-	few	TGTGCCAGTAGTAGGGGTGCGAACACCGGGGAGCTGTTTTTT	CASSRGANTGELFF
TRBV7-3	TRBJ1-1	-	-	TGTGCCAGCAGCTTGGGGGGAACCTACACTGAAGCTTTCTTT	CASSLGGTYTEAFF
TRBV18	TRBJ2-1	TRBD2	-	TGTGCCAGCTCACCAGGGAGCCTAGCGGATGAGCAGTTCTTC	CASSPGSLADEQFF
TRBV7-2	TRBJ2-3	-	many	TGTGCCAGCAGCCCCCGAATGCTTCCAAGAGATACGCAGTATTTT	CASSPRMLPRDTQYF
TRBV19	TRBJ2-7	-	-	TGTGCCAGTCAAGTGGGACCTTACTACGAGCAGTACTTC	CASQVGPYYEQYF
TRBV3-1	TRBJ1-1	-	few	TGTGCCAGCAGCCACTTATCGGGGGGTCCTGAAGCTTTCTTT	CASSHLSGGPEAFF
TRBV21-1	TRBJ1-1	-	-	TGTGCCAGCAGCAAAGCCGCGAGAATGAACACTGAAGCTTTCTTT	CASSKAARMNTEAFF
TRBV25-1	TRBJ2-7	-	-	TGTGCCAGCAGTGAATCCGGGATTCTACGGGAGCAGTACTTC	CASSESGILREQYF
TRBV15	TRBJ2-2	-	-	TGTGCCACCAGCAAACTAGGGGTCGAGACCGGGGAGCTGTTTTTT	CATSKLGVETGELFF
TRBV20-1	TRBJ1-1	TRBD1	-	TGCAGTGCTGGCAGGGGGCATGGCACTGAAGCTTTCTTT	CSAGRGHGTEAFF
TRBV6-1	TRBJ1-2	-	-	TGTGCCAGCCGGGACTATGGCTACACCTTC	CASRDYGYTF
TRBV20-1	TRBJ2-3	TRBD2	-	TGCAGTACACTCCTCCTAGCGGGGGGAGGGGATACGCAGTATTTT	CSTLLLAGGGDTQYF
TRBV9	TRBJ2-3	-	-	TGTGCCAGCAGCGTATTAGGACGACTCTCCCAAGATACGCAGTATTTT	CASSVLGRLSQDTQYF
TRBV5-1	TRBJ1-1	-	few	TGCGCCAGCAGCCCCGGGTGGGGGAGTAACACTGAAGCTTTCTTT	CASSPGWGSNTEAFF
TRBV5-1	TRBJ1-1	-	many	TGCGCCAGCAGCTTGGCCCCGGGACCGGGGAGCACTGAAGCTTTCTTT	CASSLAPGPGSTEAFF
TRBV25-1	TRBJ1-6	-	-	TGTGCCAGCAGGGGGGCGAGGGGGTCACCCCTCCACTTT	CASRGARGSPLHF
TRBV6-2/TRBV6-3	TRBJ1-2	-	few	TGTGCCAGCAGTTCACAGGTTGTCTATGGCTACACCTTC	CASSSQVVYGYTF
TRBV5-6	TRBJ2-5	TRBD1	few	TGTGCCAGCAGCTTGCCGGGACAGGTCGGGGAGACCCAGTACTTC	CASSLPGQVGETQYF
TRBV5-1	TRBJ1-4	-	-	TGCGCCAGCAGGATATCAGGGTCGAATAATGAAAAACTGTTTTTT	CASRISGSNNEKLFF
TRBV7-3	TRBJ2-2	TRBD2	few	TGTGCCAGCAGCTTCCAGCCTAGCGGGTACACCGGGGAGCTGTTTTTT	CASSFQPSGYTGELFF
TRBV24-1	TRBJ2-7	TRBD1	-	TGTGCCACCAGTGACCCCACAGGGGACTCCTACGAGCAGTACTTC	CATSDPTGDSYEQYF
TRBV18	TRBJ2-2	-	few	TGTGCCAGCTCACCGGACACGACTCCCACCGGGGAGCTGTTTTTT	CASSPDTTPTGELFF